This T cell receptor (beta chain) comes out of a study of STAT5B mutations in CD4+ large granular lymphocyte leukemia. Overall study: The CDR3 'QG' motif was associated with a particular HLA allele among healthy donors.

Profiling relied on immunoSEQ multiplex PCR, and the TCRdb table lists in-frame clones only, not all of them. The sample lists almost 30,000 clones, 65% to 85% seen once, with 6.2% in the top ten. The CDR3 is 14 amino acids. Trimming took 0 bases from V and 5 from J, leaving 10 bases between them. Per the germline V gene, CDR1 is SNHLY and CDR2 is FYNNEI. The J gene is TRBJ1-1, the V gene TRBV2; the D is unclear. The TCR originated in a human donor in good health. The sequenced sample was CD4+ T cells from blood buffy coats. CDR3 nucleotides: TGTGCCAGCAGTGAAGCTTCCCCGGGGACTGAAGCTTTCTTT. This encodes CASSEASPGTEAFF. The full variable domain, completed using reference TRBV2 and TRBJ1-1, is EPEVTQTPSHQVTQMGQEVILRCVPISNHLYFYWYRQILGQKVEFLVSFYNNEISEKSEIFDDQFSVERPDGSNFTLKIRSTKLEDSAMYFCASSEASPGTEAFFGQGTRLTVV.